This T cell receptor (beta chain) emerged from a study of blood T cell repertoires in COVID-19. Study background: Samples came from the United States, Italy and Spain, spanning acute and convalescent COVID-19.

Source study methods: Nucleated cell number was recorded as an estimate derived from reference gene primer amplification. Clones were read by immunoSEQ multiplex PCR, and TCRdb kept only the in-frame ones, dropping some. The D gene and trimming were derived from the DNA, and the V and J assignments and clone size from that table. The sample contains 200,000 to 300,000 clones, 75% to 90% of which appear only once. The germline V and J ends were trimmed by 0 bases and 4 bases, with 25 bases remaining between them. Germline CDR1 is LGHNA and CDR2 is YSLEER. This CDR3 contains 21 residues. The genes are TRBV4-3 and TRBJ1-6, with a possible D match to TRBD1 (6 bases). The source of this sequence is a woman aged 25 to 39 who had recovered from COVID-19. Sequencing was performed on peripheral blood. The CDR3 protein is CASSQDSAILGGASYNSPLHF. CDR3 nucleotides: TGCGCCAGCAGCCAAGATTCAGCTATCCTCGGGGGGGCATCGTATAATTCACCCCTCCACTTT.